This T cell receptor beta chain was identified during a study of cytomegalovirus exposure and HLA in healthy donors (dated by TCRdb to the late 2010s). Looking at the study overall: In an earlier analysis of roughly 500 of the donors, less than 350 Gb of sequence data and 117 million unique TCR beta sequences from about 190 million T cells were reported. About 320 gigabases of sequencing data and tens of millions of unique TCR sequences were included in an early release covering 550 to 650 HLA-typed donors. The genetic ancestry cluster associated with self-reported Caucasian donors included 70% to 85% of the 350 to 500 genotyped donors. The study aimed to test whether cataloging public T cell receptors could reveal signatures of past pathogen exposure. Using immunosequencing, the study profiled T cell repertoires from 640 or so subjects and related those repertoires to cytomegalovirus serostatus. In addition to the first cohort of 666 subjects, a separate validation cohort of approximately 130 different subjects was used. High-throughput TCR immunosequencing, statistical association of individual TCRs with disease status, and machine learning were combined to predict cytomegalovirus infection status. To study patterns of TCR occurrence, a later analysis re-analyzed previously published TCR beta repertoires from 600 to 750 donors and added high-resolution HLA genotyping. Rather than drawing on any new phenotypic data, the later analysis identified candidate immune exposures from TCR beta sequences and the way those sequences occurred across donors. To decide whether each TCR beta V gene segment behaved as functional or pseudogenic, an earlier analysis of approximately 590 of the donors relied on high-throughput TCR beta sequencing. Donor age, sex, ethnicity and CMV serostatus were compiled alongside the repertoire data. A later genetic analysis used genome-wide SNP genotypes for about 65% of the roughly 700 donors, treating that subset as a discovery cohort. Every discovery cohort repertoire had been produced on one sequencing platform. HLA typing included class I and class II loci at four-digit resolution. The number of donors typed differed by locus, with 629-630 for A, B, C, DRB1 and DQB1, roughly 520 for DQA1, under 610 for DPA1, and some 450 for DPB1. Roughly 5 DR-DQ haplotypes were handled as single units for association and clustering because linkage in the cohort was strong. Among about 400 genotyped donors of the cohort, an average of around 250,000 unique TCR beta nucleotide sequences was sequenced per donor, of which about 18% were non-productive. Here is what the overall study found, with its caveats: Sequencing depth was assumed to be roughly uniform across donors in the presence/absence analyses, though that assumption may not hold. In vitro tests confirmed that three of the cytomegalovirus-associated TCR beta chains recognize cytomegalovirus antigens. At a false discovery rate of 0.05, a later analysis linked 15,000 to 20,000 TCR beta sequences to specific HLA alleles. In an earlier analysis of about 540 of the donors, most TCR beta V segments were observed in productive rearrangements about 87% or about 30% of the time, broadly matching IMGT annotations. The study gave a list of more than 150 TCR beta chains associated with cytomegalovirus. Cytomegalovirus status was reported to be diagnosed by the classifier with high specificity and sensitivity in both the original and validation cohorts. Most TCR sequences were observed very rarely across donors, whereas some public TCRs were present in many individuals. Some IMGT-functional V segments, including TRBV6-2 and TRBV6-3, could not be told apart with the 87-base-pair reads, so those segments were excluded. The authors suggested that the approach could potentially be generalized to other disease states and immunological phenotypes. Several of the top co-occurrence clusters appeared to be linked to parvovirus B19, influenza, CMV and Epstein-Barr virus, according to a later analysis. Most CMV-associated TCR beta chains appeared to be HLA-restricted in a later analysis, and the HLA associations seemed to be driven largely by CMV exposure. In a later genetic analysis, fewer N-insertions in productive TCRs were reported among donors in an Asian-associated ancestry cluster than the approximately 710-donor mean. Because some donors lacked HLA typing at each locus, the association tests relied only on the typed subset. Only TCR beta chains were sequenced in this cohort, and the absence of alpha or paired-chain data limited detectable features. A further reported finding was that TCR beta sequences accurately predicted the HLA-A and HLA-B alleles for most subjects in the first cohort. Immune exposure information for the cohort was limited to CMV serostatus. The earlier analysis of 587 of the donors excluded roughly 17 rarely observed V segments, including chromosome 9 orphons, because counts were too low. A later genetic analysis associated a missense DCLRE1C variant with V-gene and J-gene trimming of TCR beta chains, and an independent cohort replicated the association. A cluster of highly shared sequence variants was judged likely to be a technical artifact of the sequencing pipeline. A later analysis found that TCR association rates varied across HLA loci, with DRB1 alleles showing the most associated TCRs and HLA-C alleles the fewest. Assigning TCR associations to individual alleles was difficult when HLA alleles, especially DR and DQ, strongly co-occurred. Compared with equally common non-associated chains, HLA-associated TCR beta chains in a later analysis were more clonally expanded and had lower generation probabilities. Correlated functional status among segregating V segments might reflect linkage disequilibrium, but an unknown experimental factor could not be ruled out.

A note on this clone: The antigen it recognizes is unknown. The input lacks base qualities; no much larger clone sits a single base away.

In the germline V gene, CDR1 corresponds to SGHTA and CDR2 to FQGNSA. V lost 5 bases and J lost 6 bases, and the count of bases not matched to a germline gene is 10. From cysteine to phenylalanine, the CDR3 is 15 amino acids long. Only CDR3 DNA remains: 45 bases, in frame from the first base. Library prep was done by the immunoSEQ multiplex PCR assay. For the multiplex PCR, a mixture combining 60 forward primers for TCR Vbeta segments and 13 reverse primers for TCR Jbeta segments was used. A multiplex PCR assay on genomic DNA amplified the CDR3 region of rearranged TCR beta genes. The amplified TCR beta libraries were sequenced on the Illumina HiSeq System as 87-base-pair reads. The published analysis was carried out like this. Across the 600 to 700 repertoires, a later analysis counted roughly 84 million unique TCR beta chains, 9.5 million to 13 million of which were shared by at least two donors. A nearest-neighbor algorithm error-corrected the raw reads and collapsed the reads into unique sequences, merging closely related sequences to remove PCR and sequencing errors. Alignment of CDR3 sequences to IMGT reference sequences was used to assign V, D and J gene segments. Each retained sequence needed at least a six-nucleotide match to both a V gene segment and a J gene segment. A rearrangement was called productive if the CDR3 had no stop codons and remained in frame with V and J, and every other rearrangement was called non-productive. Following IMGT convention, CDR3 was defined as the stretch from the second conserved V-encoded cysteine up to the conserved J-encoded phenylalanine. The earlier analysis of about 570 of the donors excluded any sequence lacking an unambiguous match to a single V gene segment. An earlier analysis of 550 to 650 of the donors classified V segments as functional when productive rearrangements were above 56.7% and as segregating when the standard deviation between donors was above 5%. A statistical classification framework was built for diagnosing cytomegalovirus status from the catalog of TCR beta chain sequences. In a later analysis, TCR nucleotide sequences were compared against IMGT/GENE-DB human TR gene sequences so that V and J genes could be assigned. Using the TCRdist pipeline, a later analysis assigned CDR3 sequences along with most-parsimonious VDJ recombination scenarios. In a later analysis, every TCR beta chain was defined by the combination of its CDR3 amino acid sequence and its V-gene family, and reads without a unique V-gene family were dropped. As a way to deal with suspected cross-contamination and a sequencing artifact, a later analysis dropped approximately 570 nucleotide sequences that were highly shared and had low generation probability. In a later analysis, a clonal expansion index for each public chain was calculated from normalized within-repertoire ranks of inferred template counts. A later analysis computed generation probabilities with a VDJ recombination model fitted to out-of-frame rearrangements, and checked the results against IGoR. Hypergeometric tests were used in a later analysis to score TCR-TCR, TCR-HLA and TCR-CMV co-occurrence, with a repertoire-size bias correction applied to the TCR pairs. False discovery rates were estimated in a later analysis by permuting HLA or CMV assignments 20 times. In a later analysis, co-occurring TCRs were grouped with DBSCAN, and TCRdist sequence similarity was added when clustering was performed within HLA-allele-positive subsets. Repertoires with fewer than 30,000 or more than 120,000 public chains were left out of co-occurrence clustering, as were a handful of repertoires with anomalous nucleotide sharing. Held by TCRdb, this immuneACCESS table contains in-frame sequences only and omits some clones. Under half of the omission traces to an unresolved V gene where checked; the cause of the rest is unknown. That table gives V, J and clone size, and the DNA gave D and trimming. The sample table contains 140,000 to 150,000 clones; only one count was recorded for approximately 9% of them. The top ten clones comprise approximately 2% of the sample.

The cohort comprised 666 healthy bone marrow donors. At the time of sampling, all cohort members were nominally healthy, though unrecorded immune exposures were likely present. The donor was CMV seronegative and was included in the group of several hundred seronegative cohort members. Every donor gave a peripheral blood sample, and the peripheral blood mononuclear cells from that sample were used for TCR beta sequencing. Genomic DNA was extracted from the blood cell samples with the Qiagen DNeasy Blood Extraction Kit. This clonotype was sampled from a male donor in good health and CMV-seronegative. Recombination joined TRBV7-2 with TRBJ1-5, and 7 junction bases match TRBD1. The sequencing sample was made of PBMCs. The CDR3 has the sequence CASSTQGVRSQPQHF. Here is the DNA: TGTGCCAGCAGCACTCAGGGGGTGCGGAGTCAGCCCCAGCATTTT.